These 32 T cell receptor beta chains were all obtained from the same sample, sequenced in a study of blood T cell repertoires in COVID-19. Some clones are missing from TCRdb's copy, which holds only in-frame ones; the method was immunoSEQ multiplex PCR. This sample has about 250,000 clones, with approximately 90% found just once. Sequencing input: PBMCs or T cells enriched from blood (not recorded which). These receptors all stem from a woman between 18 and 30 years old who had recovered from COVID-19.

V and J are TRBV5-1 and TRBJ2-1; tentative D call: TRBD1 (5 bases). Germline CDR1 is SGHRS and CDR2 is YFSETQ. This CDR3 contains 15 residues. The V gene lost 2 bases and the J gene lost 5 bases, with 14 bases spanning the gap. The CDR3 region is CASSFTQGRNNEQFF. The CDR3 nucleotides are TGCGCCAGCAGCTTCACGCAGGGTCGAAACAATGAGCAGTTCTTC.

The chain joins TRBV9 to TRBJ1-4; 8 nucleotides align to TRBD1. This CDR3 is built from 17 residues. The germline V gene encodes CDR1 SGDLS and CDR2 YYNGEE. V was clipped by 4 bases and J by 6 bases; unmatched bases: 14. The CDR3: CASSLTNQGAVYEKLFF. The CDR3, as DNA: TGTGCCAGCAGCTTAACTAACCAGGGGGCAGTTTATGAAAAACTGTTTTTT. Variable domain in full (rest from reference TRBV9 and TRBJ1-4): DSGVTQTPKHLITATGQRVTLRCSPRSGDLSVYWYQQSLDQGLQFLIQYYNGEERAKGNILERFSAQQFPDLHSELNLSSLELGDSALYFCASSLTNQGAVYEKLFFGSGTQLSVL.

The rearrangement uses TRBV6-1 and TRBJ2-2; D not certain. Trimming took off 2 bases at V and 6 bases at J, with 13 bases between the two ends. The CDR3 is 15 residues long. CDR1 and CDR2 from the germline V gene are MNHNS and SASEGT. CDR3 sequence: CASSETTVPSGELFF. CDR3 coding DNA: TGTGCCAGCAGTGAAACTACCGTCCCCTCCGGGGAGCTGTTTTTT.

The DNA for the CDR3 is TGTGCCAGCAGCAACACCGGGTCCAAACCTCATGGCTACACCTTC. Residues: CASSNTGSKPHGYTF. The chain links TRBV4-2 to TRBJ1-2; D unresolved. Germline CDR1 LGHNA, CDR2 YNFKEQ. The CDR3 loop spans 15 amino acids. The V gene lost 5 bases and the J gene lost 6 bases, with 19 bases spanning the gap.

This chain connects TRBV6-5 to TRBJ1-1; 8 bases align to TRBD1. The germline CDR1 and CDR2 sequences are MNHEY and SVGAGI. This CDR3 is built from 15 residues. Germline trimming cut 2 bases from V and 6 bases from J; bases unmatched to any gene: 8. CDR3 loop: CASSYVRTGFPEAFF. The DNA for the CDR3 is TGTGCCAGCAGTTACGTTAGGACAGGGTTCCCTGAAGCTTTCTTT.

CDR3 DNA: TGTGCCAGCAGCCAAGACGGGGGGAAAGGGGTAGCTAACTATGGCTACACCTTC. This codes for CASSQDGGKGVANYGYTF. V and J are TRBV5-5 and TRBJ1-2; a possible D gene is TRBD1 (5 bases). The ends were cut back, 4 bases at V and 0 bases at J, with 22 bases in the middle. The CDR3 covers 18 residues. Germline V gene data show CDR1 as SGHKS and CDR2 as YYEKEE (reference sequence). Combining the CDR3 with reference TRBV5-5 and TRBJ1-2 gives the whole variable domain DAGVTQSPTHLIKTRGQQVTLRCSPISGHKSVSWYQQVLGQGPQFIFQYYEKEERGRGNFPDRFSARQFPNYSSELNVNALLLGDSALYLCASSQDGGKGVANYGYTFGSGTRLTVV.

The sample holds one count of this clone. CDR3 nucleotides: TGTGCCAGCAGCCTCCTGACTAGCTCCTACGAGCAGTACTTC. As protein: CASSLLTSSYEQYF. The chain uses TRBV11-2 and TRBJ2-7; possible D gene TRBD2, 6 bases. The CDR3 is made up of 14 amino acids. CDR1 and CDR2 (germline): SGHAT, FQNNGV. V was clipped by 5 bases and J by 0 bases, with 11 bases between them. Looking up the rest from reference TRBV11-2 and TRBJ2-7 gives the full variable domain: EAGVAQSPRYKIIEKRQSVAFWCNPISGHATLYWYQQILGQGPKLLIQFQNNGVVDDSQLPKDRFSAERLKGVDSTLKIQPAKLEDSAVYLCASSLLTSSYEQYFGPGTRLTVT.

The chain joins TRBV9 to TRBJ2-3; D might be TRBD1 (5 bases). CDR1 SGDLS and CDR2 YYNGEE come from the germline V gene. V lost 2 bases and J 2 bases, leaving 12 bases between the germline ends. The CDR3 spans 15 residues. As DNA, the CDR3 is TGTGCCAGCAGCGTCCAGGGTGCACCCACAGATACGCAGTATTTT. Translated, it gives CASSVQGAPTDTQYF.

This clone came up once. J is TRBJ1-2 and V is TRBV5-1, with D possibly being TRBD1 (5 bases). Germline values: CDR1 SGHRS, CDR2 YFSETQ. The CDR3 is made up of 14 amino acids. V was clipped by 0 bases and J by 3 bases, with 9 bases between them. CDR3 amino acids: CASSLGGDYYGYTF. CDR3 sequence (DNA): TGCGCCAGCAGCTTGGGCGGGGACTACTATGGCTACACCTTC.

The CDR3 here is CASPPDRPRTDTQYF. In DNA form, the CDR3 reads TGTGCCAGCCCCCCAGACAGGCCCCGCACAGATACGCAGTATTTT. J is TRBJ2-3 and V is TRBV11-3, with D perhaps matching TRBD1 (6 bases). CDR1 is SGHNT, CDR2 YENEEA, per germline. The CDR3 consists of 15 residues. V lost 8 bases to trimming and J lost 1 base, with 16 bases between them.

This clone has a handful of counts. V usage is TRBV7-9 and J usage is TRBJ2-3, with 9 bases matching TRBD1. CDR3 length: 19 residues. V trimming: 5 bases; J trimming: 3 bases; junction bases outside the gene matches: 18. The V gene's germline CDR1 is SEHNR and CDR2 FQNEAQ (reference sequence). CDR3: CASSPGWTGVESETDTQYF. CDR3 DNA: TGTGCCAGCAGCCCCGGGTGGACAGGGGTAGAGAGCGAAACAGATACGCAGTATTTT.

In DNA form, the CDR3 reads TGTGCCAGCAGCTTATCTAGCGGGGGGGATGGCTCCTACAATGAGCAGTTCTTC. Encoded protein: CASSLSSGGDGSYNEQFF. V is TRBV7-3 and J is TRBJ2-1; 12 positions agree with TRBD2. CDR1 is SGHTA, CDR2 FQGTGA, per germline. The V gene end was trimmed by 2 bases and the J gene end by 0 bases; junction bases not matched to a gene: 5. This CDR3 comprises 18 residues.

This clone occurred once. The gene calls are TRBV5-1 and TRBJ1-6, with a tentative D call TRBD1 (5 bases). Germline V gene data show CDR1 as SGHRS and CDR2 as YFSETQ. Trimming took off 5 bases at V and 5 bases at J, with 14 bases between the two ends. The length of the CDR3 is 15 residues. The CDR3: CASSLAGDDNSPLHF. CDR3 nucleotides: TGCGCCAGCAGTCTCGCGGGGGACGATAATTCACCCCTCCACTTT.

V gene TRBV6-5 combines with J gene TRBJ1-2; no reliable D call. The CDR3 extends over 14 amino acids. Trimming shortened V by 0 bases and J by 4 bases, and 9 bases separated the two germline ends. Germline V gives CDR1 MNHEY, CDR2 SVGAGI. CDR3 in DNA: TGTGCCAGCAGTTACTCGTCTGGGAGCTATGGCTACACCTTC. Its protein is CASSYSSGSYGYTF.

The CDR3 sequence: CASTRETGGEQYF. For the CDR3, the DNA is TGTGCCAGCACCCGGGAAACCGGAGGCGAGCAGTACTTC. This sequence joins TRBV5-4 and TRBJ2-7; maybe TRBD2 (5 bases). In germline, CDR1 is SGHNT, CDR2 YYREEE (reference sequence). V was clipped by 6 bases and J by 6 bases, with 16 bases between them. The CDR3 sequence is 13 residues long.

This rearrangement joins TRBV28 to TRBJ2-3, with D tentatively TRBD2 (6 bases). Germline loops: CDR1 MDHEN, CDR2 SYDVKM. With 5 bases removed from V and 2 bases from J, the gap between germline ends came to 11 bases. The CDR3 has 14 amino acids. Here the CDR3 reads CASSPGLLTDTQYF. In DNA, the CDR3 is TGTGCCAGCAGTCCGGGACTCCTCACAGATACGCAGTATTTT.

The rearrangement joins TRBV7-9 to TRBJ1-3, with TRBD1 matching over 9 bases. Losses at the gene ends were 9 bases for V and 7 bases for J; bases not matched to a gene: 4. CDR1 is SEHNR and CDR2 is FQNEAQ in the germline V gene (reference sequence). The CDR3 is made up of 12 amino acids. The CDR3 is CARGTGSNTIYF. The CDR3 coding sequence is TGTGCCAGAGGGACAGGGTCGAACACCATATATTTT.

The CDR3 spells CATSPQPTGRTEAFF. The CDR3 bases are TGTGCCACCAGCCCACAACCGACAGGGAGGACTGAAGCTTTCTTT. The chain couples TRBV15 to TRBJ1-1, with 7 nucleotides matching TRBD1. This CDR3 has 15 residues. The germline V gene has CDR1 LNHNV and CDR2 YYDKDF (reference sequence). V was pared by 5 bases and J by 5 bases, with 11 bases of the junction left unmatched.

The genes are TRBV19 and TRBJ1-2; D is possibly TRBD1 (6 bases). The CDR3 extends over 13 amino acids. Germline V lookup: CDR1 LNHDA, CDR2 SQIVND (reference sequence). V lost 0 bases, J lost 4 bases, and 6 bases lay in between. CDR3 sequence reads: CASSIEGGYGYTF. DNA for the CDR3: TGTGCCAGTAGTATAGAAGGGGGCTATGGCTACACCTTC. Looking up the rest from reference TRBV19 and TRBJ1-2 gives the full variable domain: DGGITQSPKYLFRKEGQNVTLSCEQNLNHDAMYWYRQDPGQGLRLIYYSQIVNDFQKGDIAEGYSVSREKKESFPLTVTSAQKNPTAFYLCASSIEGGYGYTFGSGTRLTVV.

J is TRBJ2-3 and V is TRBV10-1; 9 nucleotides line up with TRBD2. There are 16 residues in the CDR3. V lost 3 bases, J lost 2 bases, and 6 bases stayed unmatched. CDR1 WNHNN and CDR2 SYGVQD come from the germline V gene (reference sequence). Written as DNA, the CDR3 is TGCGCCAGCAGTGAACGAGGGACTAGCCCCACAGATACGCAGTATTTT. It codes for CASSERGTSPTDTQYF.

J is TRBJ1-1 and V is TRBV5-1; 12 nucleotides align to TRBD1. Germline V lookup: CDR1 SGHRS, CDR2 YFSETQ. Losses at the gene ends were 0 bases for V and 1 base for J; bases not matched to a gene: 1. The CDR3 consists of 16 residues. The CDR3 is CASSLAGQGANTEAFF. The CDR3 region has the DNA TGCGCCAGCAGCTTGGCGGGACAGGGGGCGAACACTGAAGCTTTCTTT.

V and J are TRBV12-3 or TRBV12-4 and TRBJ1-2; tentatively, D is TRBD1 (5 bases). Trimming took 5 bases from V and 10 from J, leaving 11 bases between them. The CDR3 length is 11 residues. CDR3 amino acids: CASSKGLTYTF. The CDR3 nucleotides read TGTGCCAGCAGTAAGGGGCTTACCTACACCTTC.

The rearrangement links TRBV27 to TRBJ1-5; possible D gene TRBD1, 6 bases. This CDR3 has 14 amino acids. The germline gives CDR1 MNHEY, CDR2 SMNVEV (reference sequence). V was clipped by 9 bases and J by 3 bases, with 15 bases between them. CDR3 sequence reads: CASNPAGANQPQHF. DNA for the CDR3: TGTGCCAGTAATCCCGCAGGGGCCAATCAGCCCCAGCATTTT.

The chain couples TRBV21-1 to TRBJ2-7; the table assigns TRBD1, which was not confirmed against the DNA. TRBV21-1 is a documented pseudogene. The CDR3 runs 16 residues. CDR3 residues: CASSKSPGALDYEQYF. Written as DNA, the CDR3 is TGTGCCAGCAGCAAATCCCCAGGGGCCTTAGACTACGAGCAGTACTTC.

As regards this clone: One end of the junction is discordant with germline, which a read error may explain. The CDR3, as DNA: TGTGCCAGTAGCATAGGGGGGGGAACTGAAGCTTTCTTT. This codes for CASSIGGGTEAFF. The rearrangement links TRBV19 to TRBJ1-1; a possible D gene is TRBD1 (6 bases). CDR3 length equals 13 residues. CDR1 is LNHDA and CDR2 is SQIVND in the germline V gene (reference sequence).

This clone was seen a few times. The J gene is TRBJ1-1, the V gene TRBV5-1; tentatively, D is TRBD1 (6 bases). V dropped 6 bases and J dropped 1 base, with 19 bases sitting between them. Germline CDR1 SGHRS, CDR2 YFSETQ. CDR3 length equals 16 residues. CDR3 amino acids: CASTITGLDENTEAFF. The CDR3 DNA follows: TGCGCCAGCACCATTACAGGGTTAGATGAGAACACTGAAGCTTTCTTT.

The rearrangement links TRBV18 to TRBJ2-6; a possible D gene is TRBD2 (5 bases). The CDR3 length is 18 residues. Germline V lookup: CDR1 KGHSH, CDR2 LQKENI. V lost 3 bases to trimming and J lost 0 bases, with 15 bases between them. CDR3 sequence reads: CASSPLAVGSSGANVLTF. Here the CDR3 DNA reads TGTGCCAGCTCACCCCTAGCCGTCGGTTCCTCTGGGGCCAACGTCCTGACTTTC.

The J gene is TRBJ1-1, the V gene TRBV20-1, with D unclear. The germline V gene has CDR1 DFQATT and CDR2 SNEGSKA (reference sequence). CDR3 length: 11 amino acids. CDR3 bases: TGCAGGGTAACAGAGAACACTGAAGCTTTCTTT. Translating gives CRVTENTEAFF.

The chain has TRBV2 and TRBJ2-5; 7 positions match TRBD2. Germline V gene lookup returns CDR1 SNHLY and CDR2 FYNNEI. The CDR3 is 15 amino acids. Trimming cost V 5 bases and J 5 bases; bases outside gene matches: 11. The CDR3 bases are TGTGCCAGCAGTCCTCGCGACAGCGGGGAGGAGACCCAGTACTTC. This sequence encodes CASSPRDSGEETQYF.

This clone was recorded only once. The chain is built from TRBV7-2 and TRBJ2-7; 11 bases line up with TRBD2. The CDR3 totals 18 residues. Germline V lookup: CDR1 SGHTA, CDR2 FQGNSA. J was trimmed by 2 bases and V by 1 base; bases with no gene match: 10. CDR3 loop: CASSLVGLAGGIAYEQYF. In DNA form, the CDR3 reads TGTGCCAGCAGCTTAGTCGGTCTAGCGGGGGGTATCGCCTACGAGCAGTACTTC.

The rearrangement links TRBV19 to TRBJ2-2, with TRBD2 identical over 11 bases. Germline CDR1 reads LNHDA; CDR2 reads SQIVND (reference sequence). V lost 7 bases, J lost 3 bases, and 7 bases stayed unmatched. This CDR3 has 16 residues. The CDR3 is CASKRISGGDTGELFF. The CDR3 DNA sequence: TGTGCCAGTAAGAGGATTAGCGGGGGGGACACCGGGGAGCTGTTTTTT.

The V call is TRBV3-1 (or the pseudogene TRBV3-2), the J call TRBJ2-2; D uncertain. Germline V gene lookup returns CDR1 LGHDT and CDR2 YNNKEL (reference sequence). V was trimmed by 4 bases and J by 1 base, leaving 4 bases between them. CDR3 size: 13 residues. CDR3: CASSPLNTGELFF. As DNA, the CDR3 is TGTGCCAGCAGCCCCCTGAACACCGGGGAGCTGTTTTTT.